The clone carrying this T cell receptor (beta chain) came up a few times. Its matching antigen is unknown. The data derive from a study of regulatory T cells in long-lasting Graves disease. Germline assignment: CDR1 SGHVS and CDR2 FQNEAQ. There are 16 residues in the CDR3. V dropped 5 bases and J dropped 2 bases, with 13 bases sitting between them. For TCR beta, libraries came from iRepertoire HTBI primers and Arm-PCR of CDR3 regions. TCRdb analysed the multiplex PCR reads with MiXCR anew, one entry per CDR3 protein. The sample yields 350,000 to 450,000 distinct CDR3 sequences, approximately 25% seen once. The time point denotes: persistent/refractory GD, antithyroid drugs over 5 years with positive TRAb. Making the TCR library involved RNA that had been extracted from PBMCs. Study-wide findings and caveats: Those with persistent Graves' had less TCR diversity than newly diagnosed patients.

V gene TRBV7-8 combines with J gene TRBJ2-6; D ambiguous. The clonotype comes from a woman aged 40 to 50 with Graves disease. The specimen comprised peripheral blood mononuclear cells (PBMCs), sampled when the disease was refractory, from a patient treated with antithyroid drugs. CDR3 sequence: CASSLERVPGANVLTF. As DNA, the CDR3 is TGTGCCAGCAGCCTAGAACGAGTCCCTGGGGCCAACGTCCTGACTTTC.